Sequencing of this TCR beta chain was carried out in a study of post-analysis software for immune sequencing data. The overall study: There were relapsing-remitting, secondary progressive and progressive-relapsing multiple sclerosis among the disease courses included.

This clonotype was observed a handful of times. Its antigen is unknown. Researchers reported that TCR beta cDNA libraries carried unique molecular identifiers. From the PCR reads, TCRdb called clonotypes with MiXCR, one entry per CDR3 protein. The repertoire holds hundreds of thousands of distinct CDR3 sequences, with less than 45% as singletons. General study findings and limits: In multiple sclerosis, normalized Chao1 diversity was significantly below that of controls. Five TRBV segments were significantly more frequent in patients than in controls. TRBV5-6, TRBV5-1 and TRBV20-1 were among these segments.

This CDR3 is 20 amino acids long. The ends lost 5 bases at V and 0 bases at J; junction bases unmatched: 16. The source material was blood. This receptor was obtained from a girl under 18 with multiple sclerosis. The genes are TRBV12-3 or TRBV12-4 and TRBJ2-3, with 11 bases identical to TRBD2. The DNA of the CDR3 is TGTGCCAGCAGTCCATCGGGGACTAGCGGATATCACACTAGCACAGATACGCAGTATTTT. Encoded protein: CASSPSGTSGYHTSTDTQYF.